These 7 T cell receptor beta chains came from one sample sequenced in a study of T cell responses to AZD1222 COVID-19 vaccine. Sequencing used immunoSEQ multiplex PCR; TCRdb keeps in-frame clones, though not all of them. The sample contains 100,000 to 150,000 clones, 89% of which appear only once. This material consisted of peripheral blood, taken on day 0 of AZD1222 vaccination. The origin of the receptors is an adult in good health.

The chain uses TRBV5-1 and TRBJ2-2, with D perhaps assigned TRBD1 or TRBD2 (5 bases each). The CDR3 runs to 17 residues. The germline V gene has CDR1 SGHRS and CDR2 YFSETQ. V gave up 3 bases and J gave up 5 bases, with 20 bases separating them. The CDR3, as DNA: TGCGCCAGCAGCTCCGATTCCGGGGCCGCGTGGACCGGGGAGCTGTTTTTT. Protein: CASSSDSGAAWTGELFF.

The chain is built from TRBV27 and TRBJ2-7; no definite D call. V gave up 5 bases and J gave up 0 bases, with 8 bases separating them. CDR1 and CDR2 from the germline V gene are MNHEY and SMNVEV (reference sequence). The CDR3 runs 13 residues. In DNA, the CDR3 is TGTGCCAGCAGTGAGTCACCCTCCTACGAGCAGTACTTC. It specifies CASSESPSYEQYF.

This chain uses TRBV19 with TRBJ2-1, with D hard to call. The CDR3 consists of 13 residues. Germline V gene lookup returns CDR1 LNHDA and CDR2 SQIVND (reference sequence). Trimming pared 7 bases from V and 6 bases from J, leaving 13 bases between. In DNA form, the CDR3 reads TGTGCCAGTACCAACTACCCTGGCAATGAGCAGTTCTTC. Translating gives CASTNYPGNEQFF. The entire variable domain, with the rest obtained from reference TRBV19 and TRBJ2-1, is as follows: DGGITQSPKYLFRKEGQNVTLSCEQNLNHDAMYWYRQDPGQGLRLIYYSQIVNDFQKGDIAEGYSVSREKKESFPLTVTSAQKNPTAFYLCASTNYPGNEQFFGPGTRLTVL.

V gene TRBV7-9 combines with J gene TRBJ1-2; 9 nucleotides agree with TRBD1. Looked up from germline, CDR1 is SEHNR and CDR2 is FQNEAQ (reference sequence). Losses at the gene ends were 0 bases for V and 5 bases for J; bases not matched to a gene: 7. The CDR3 contains 16 residues. The CDR3 here is CASSLAGTGLSYGYTF. CDR3 bases: TGTGCCAGCAGCTTAGCAGGGACAGGGCTTTCATATGGCTACACCTTC.

Here the CDR3 reads CASSAGGVQTEAFF. The CDR3 DNA is TGTGCCAGCAGTGCGGGAGGGGTGCAGACTGAAGCTTTCTTT. This chain connects TRBV2 to TRBJ1-1; tentatively, D is TRBD1 (5 bases). Germline-derived CDR1 and CDR2 are SNHLY and FYNNEI. CDR3 length: 14 residues. V was clipped by 4 bases and J by 5 bases, with 14 bases between them.

The V call is TRBV7-2, the J call TRBJ1-6, with D unresolved. The CDR3 extends over 12 amino acids. The V and J ends lost 5 bases and 13 bases respectively, with 12 bases between them. Per germline, CDR1 SGHTA and CDR2 FQGNSA. CDR3 in amino acids: CASSLNPGPLHF. DNA for the CDR3: TGTGCCAGCAGCCTCAATCCTGGGCCCCTCCACTTT. The variable domain in full, completed from reference TRBV7-2 and TRBJ1-6, reads GAGVSQSPSNKVTEKGKDVELRCDPISGHTALYWYRQSLGQGLEFLIYFQGNSAPDKSGLPSDRFSAERTGGSVSTLTIQRTQQEDSAVYLCASSLNPGPLHFGNGTRLTVT.

The chain uses TRBV7-2 and TRBJ1-6; no definite D call. This CDR3 comprises 16 residues. Per the germline V gene, CDR1 is SGHTA and CDR2 is FQGNSA. V gave up 2 bases and J gave up 7 bases, with 15 bases separating them. The CDR3 DNA sequence: TGTGCCAGCAGCTTAAGGATCCTGAAAGGGAATTCACCCCTCCACTTT. Translating gives CASSLRILKGNSPLHF.